This T cell receptor (beta chain) was identified in a study of cytomegalovirus exposure and HLA in healthy donors. Notes on the study in general: A further, later analysis showed that HLA-associated TCR beta chains (compared with equally common others) were more clonally expanded. A list of approximately 160 TCR beta chains associated with cytomegalovirus was given. It was reported that the classifier diagnosed cytomegalovirus status with high specificity and sensitivity in both the original and validation cohorts.

The PCR ran on 60 Vbeta and 13 Jbeta primers. The method was immunoSEQ multiplex PCR; TCRdb's version includes in-frame clones alone and lacks a portion of them. The sample carries some 89,000 clones, roughly 76% recorded once. For this clone: The antigen is not known.

Per germline, CDR1 SGHTA and CDR2 FQGNSA. V was clipped by 1 base and J by 0 bases; unmatched bases: 6. This CDR3 is 17 amino acids long. Likely unrecorded immune exposures existed in these nominally healthy donors. The J gene is TRBJ2-4, the V gene TRBV7-2, with 7 bases fitting TRBD1. This clonotype was sampled from a woman aged 25 to 39 in good health and CMV-seronegative. Sequences were obtained from PBMCs. The CDR3, as DNA: TGTGCCAGCAGCTTAGTCGGGACAGCCATAGCCAAAAACATTCAGTACTTC. Its translation is CASSLVGTAIAKNIQYF.